This T cell receptor beta chain was captured in a study of STAT5B mutations in CD4+ large granular lymphocyte leukemia. Study-wide background: Among healthy controls, a particular HLA allele went with more CDR3 'QG' motifs.

Study-wide results and limits: Patient CD4-sorted repertoires looked more clonal than healthy CD4+ repertoires, even without putative leukemic clones. 25% of private leukemic clonotypes occurred rarely in other patients' non-leukemic repertoires.

In the case of this clone: Its target is not known.

Some clones are missing from TCRdb's copy, which holds only in-frame ones; the method was immunoSEQ multiplex PCR. This sample has around 33,000 clones, with 76% found just once. The TCR was taken from a human donor in good health. The sequencing input was CD4+ T cells from blood buffy coats.

The CDR3 reads CASSEKIRTDYGYTF. In DNA, the CDR3 is TGTGCCAGCAGTGAAAAGATAAGGACGGACTATGGCTACACCTTC. The V call is TRBV6-1, the J call TRBJ1-2; D remains ambiguous. Germline V gene lookup returns CDR1 MNHNS and CDR2 SASEGT. This CDR3 is built from 15 residues. Between the trimmed V and J ends, which lost 2 bases and 3 bases, there was a span of 13 bases.